This passage covers 14 T cell receptor beta chains from one sample sequenced in a study of immune characterization of retroperitoneal liposarcoma. TCRdb re-analysed the PCR reads in MiXCR, keeping a single row per CDR3 protein. The sample yields approximately 3,000 distinct CDR3 sequences, under 55% seen once. Specimen: tumor tissue. The receptors come from a male donor with retroperitoneal liposarcoma.

This clonotype ranks as large (0.1 to 1%). The chain has TRBV7-2 and TRBJ2-1; D gene unclear. The CDR3 consists of 15 residues. CDR1 is SGHTA, CDR2 FQGNSA, per germline. The V end lost 7 bases, the J end lost 5 bases, and 18 bases lay between the germline ends. CDR3 sequence: CASTRSGLQDNEQFF. Here the CDR3 DNA reads TGTGCCAGCACCCGATCCGGGCTACAAGACAATGAGCAGTTCTTC.

The gene calls are TRBV6-5 and TRBJ2-1; tentative D call: TRBD2 (5 bases). The CDR3 totals 15 residues. Trimming removed 0 bases at V and 7 bases at J, with 13 bases between. Germline loops: CDR1 MNHEY, CDR2 SVGAGI. CDR3 nucleotide sequence: TGTGCCAGCAGTTACTCGATCACGGGGTGGAATGAGCAGTTCTTC. Its protein is CASSYSITGWNEQFF.

The chain uses TRBV6-1 and TRBJ2-1, with TRBD2 identical over 13 bases. The CDR3 runs 18 residues. V lost 4 bases and J lost 6; bases outside the gene matches: 12. In germline, CDR1 is MNHNS, CDR2 SASEGT. The CDR3 DNA sequence: TGTGCCAGCAGTGGCGGAATACCGGGACTAGCGGGACTCAATGAGCAGTTCTTC. It encodes CASSGGIPGLAGLNEQFF.

There are a few counts of this clonotype. The chain joins TRBV7-2 to TRBJ2-1, with D hard to call. CDR1 and CDR2 (germline): SGHTA, FQGNSA. Trimming cost V 6 bases and J 6 bases, with 18 bases left between them. CDR3 length equals 15 residues. Written as DNA, the CDR3 is TGTGCCAGCAGACTAACCGGGTCCCATAGCAATGAGCAGTTCTTC. Translated, it gives CASRLTGSHSNEQFF.

The CDR3 DNA follows: TGTGCCAGCAGCTCAGTACAGAACCTTTTATACAATGAGCAGTTCTTC. This gives the protein CASSSVQNLLYNEQFF. The chain joins TRBV5-6 to TRBJ2-1; D gene ambiguous. Trimming removed 3 bases at V and 4 bases at J, with 17 bases between. From germline, CDR1 is SGHDT and CDR2 YYEEEE. CDR3 length equals 16 residues.

The chain joins TRBV6-1 to TRBJ2-1; TRBD2 matches at 9 bases. The CDR3 is 15 residues long. Germline lookup yields CDR1 MNHNS and CDR2 SASEGT. The V and J ends lost 6 bases and 6 bases, in that order; junction bases with no gene match: 9. CDR3 sequence reads: CASRGRIAGVNEQFF. For the CDR3, the DNA is TGTGCCAGCAGGGGGAGGATAGCGGGGGTCAATGAGCAGTTCTTC.

The chain is built from TRBV14 and TRBJ2-7, with 14 bases matching TRBD2. There are 18 residues in the CDR3. After removal of 1 base from V and 7 bases from J, the junction contained 12 bases not matched to a gene. Germline V gene data show CDR1 as SGHDN and CDR2 as FVKESK. DNA of the CDR3: TGTGCCAGCAGCCAAGGCCCGACTAGCGGGAGGGCCTGGGGTGAGCAGTACTTC. Its protein product is CASSQGPTSGRAWGEQYF. Full variable domain (outside the CDR3, taken from reference TRBV14 and TRBJ2-7): EAGVTQFPSHSVIEKGQTVTLRCDPISGHDNLYWYRRVMGKEIKFLLHFVKESKQDESGMPNNRFLAERTGGTYSTLKVQPAELEDSGVYFCASSQGPTSGRAWGEQYFGPGTRLTVT.

The chain couples TRBV10-2 to TRBJ2-3, with D unresolved. The closer fit of TRBJ2-7 to the DNA end suggests the J call may be wrong. CDR3 length equals 13 residues. Germline V gene lookup returns CDR1 WSHSY and CDR2 SAAADI. CDR3 in amino acids: CASSDTSINEQYF. The DNA for the CDR3 is TGCGCCAGCAGTGATACCTCAATAAACGAGCAGTACTTC.

The genes are TRBV20-1 and TRBJ2-1; 11 bases align to TRBD2. V shed 2 bases, J shed 3 bases, and the junction held 3 bases outside the gene matches. This CDR3 comprises 15 residues. Germline CDR1 reads DFQATT; CDR2 reads SNEGSKA (reference sequence). CDR3 sequence: CSARSTSGIYNEQFF. In nucleotides, the CDR3 is TGCAGTGCTAGATCGACTAGCGGGATCTACAATGAGCAGTTCTTC.

This clonotype was seen a handful of times. This rearrangement joins TRBV7-3 to TRBJ2-7; 9 bases match TRBD2. The CDR3 is made up of 17 amino acids. The germline V gene has CDR1 SGHTA and CDR2 FQGTGA. With 1 base clipped from V and 5 bases from J, the junction kept 12 bases outside the gene matches. The CDR3 loop reads CASSLKASGMGTDEQYF. The CDR3 nucleotides read TGTGCCAGCAGCTTAAAAGCTAGCGGGATGGGTACCGACGAGCAGTACTTC.

The gene calls are TRBV6-1 and TRBJ2-1; D may be TRBD2 (6 bases). The length of the CDR3 is 17 residues. The V end lost 6 bases, the J end lost 0 bases, and 18 bases lay between the germline ends. Germline V CDR1 and CDR2: MNHNS, SASEGT. The CDR3 coding sequence is TGTGCCAGCAGCCCCCAGAGTAGCGGATACTCCTACAATGAGCAGTTCTTC. This translates into CASSPQSSGYSYNEQFF.

This clonotype was seen repeatedly, ten times or more. The chain recombines TRBV6-1 with TRBJ2-5; 9 bases align to TRBD1. Unmatched junction bases numbered 3, after V lost 5 bases and J lost 2 bases. Germline lookup yields CDR1 MNHNS and CDR2 SASEGT. CDR3 length: 14 residues. CDR3 bases: TGTGCCAGCAGTTCCGGACAGGGGCAAGAGACCCAGTACTTC. Encoded protein: CASSSGQGQETQYF.

This clonotype was seen a handful of times. CDR3 in amino acids: CAWSVGYNEQFF. The CDR3, as DNA: TGTGCCTGGAGCGTGGGGTACAATGAGCAGTTCTTC. The V and J genes are TRBV30 and TRBJ2-1; D not certain. This CDR3 region has 12 residues. The germline CDR1 and CDR2 sequences are GTSNPN and SVGIG (reference sequence). The V end lost 3 bases, the J end lost 4 bases, and 7 bases lay between the germline ends.

A word on this clonotype: This CDR3 is missing its conserved last phenylalanine or tryptophan, likely due to a read error. The chain has TRBV6-1 and TRBJ2-4, with 7 bases matching TRBD1. The J call may be faulty, since TRBJ2-7 better matches the DNA end. The CDR3 loop spans 12 amino acids. The germline gives CDR1 MNHNS, CDR2 SASEGT. For the CDR3, the DNA is TGTGCCAGCAGTTGGGACAGCTACGAGCAGTACCTC. Protein sequence: CASSWDSYEQYL.